The clone carrying this T cell receptor (beta chain) has a count of ten or more. The target antigen is unknown. There are 14 residues in the CDR3. Trimming removed 4 bases at V and 0 bases at J, with 9 bases between. Germline loops: CDR1 SNHLY, CDR2 FYNNEI. This specimen belongs to a study of regulatory T cells in long-lasting Graves disease. General observations from the study: Preferential use of TRBV28, TRBJ1-2 and TRBJ2-5 was seen in persistent disease.

According to the study, TCR beta libraries were built with iRepertoire HTBI primers and CDR3-region Arm-PCR. Each CDR3 protein is one row after TCRdb ran MiXCR on the multiplex PCR reads. The sample has about 530,000 distinct CDR3 sequences; roughly a sixth are singletons. Described time point: newly diagnosed GD, antithyroid drugs for less than 3 months. Following extraction of RNA from PBMCs, that RNA was used to make the TCR library. One endocrinology department in Xi'an, China, was where patients came from. These data are also associated with another study on T cells in Graves' hyperthyroidism and ophthalmopathy. That paper states: Absence of ophthalmopathy progression within 18 months defined stable Graves' hyperthyroidism. Aged 18 to 65, the patients had hyperthyroidism that was newly diagnosed and had lasted under 2 months.

This receptor was taken from a woman aged 40 to 65 with Graves disease. This specimen was peripheral blood mononuclear cells (PBMCs), taken at new diagnosis, from a patient treated with antithyroid drugs. The chain uses TRBV2 and TRBJ1-1; D possibly corresponds to TRBD1 (5 bases). The DNA of the CDR3 is TGTGCCAGCAGTGTTCAGGACATGAACACTGAAGCTTTCTTT. As protein: CASSVQDMNTEAFF.